What follows are 11 T cell receptor beta chains derived from one specimen sequenced in a study of post-analysis software for immune sequencing data. cDNA libraries of TCR beta carried unique molecular identifiers. MiXCR, run by TCRdb on the PCR reads, gives a single entry per CDR3 protein. The data show hundreds of thousands of distinct CDR3 sequences, roughly 30% seen once. Study observations and caveats: The study found TRBV5-6, TRBV5-1 and TRBV20-1 among 5 or 6 TRBV segments more frequent in patients than controls.

These receptors lack a known antigen. Source material: blood. The receptors stem from a girl aged 10 to 17 with multiple sclerosis.

This rearrangement joins TRBV20-1 to TRBJ2-1; D is unresolved. CDR1 and CDR2 (germline): DFQATT, SNEGSKA (reference sequence). The CDR3 totals 16 residues. The V and J ends lost 3 bases and 4 bases respectively, with 19 bases between them. The CDR3 loop is CSASPLSELIYNEQFF. CDR3 bases: TGCAGTGCTAGCCCCCTATCTGAATTGATTTACAATGAGCAGTTCTTC.

V gene TRBV10-3 combines with J gene TRBJ2-1, with 10 bases identical to TRBD1. The CDR3 has 13 amino acids. Trimming removed 7 bases from V and 7 bases from J; junction bases left unmatched: 4. From germline, CDR1 is ENHRY and CDR2 SYGVKD. CDR3 amino acids: CAINRDRGNEQFF. The CDR3 nucleotides are TGTGCCATCAATCGGGACAGGGGAAATGAGCAGTTCTTC.

The chain links TRBV20-1 to TRBJ1-5, with no clear D. V was pared by 0 bases and J by 0 bases, with 12 bases between. This CDR3 comprises 16 residues. The V gene's germline CDR1 is DFQATT and CDR2 SNEGSKA (reference sequence). CDR3 sequence reads: CSARDSRLGSNQPQHF. CDR3 nucleotide sequence: TGCAGTGCTAGAGATTCTCGTTTGGGTAGCAATCAGCCCCAGCATTTT.

This clonotype showed up just a few times. The chain is built from TRBV6-5 and TRBJ2-5; D is unclear. Germline assignment: CDR1 MNHEY and CDR2 SVGAGI. The V end was cut by 4 bases, the J end by 9 bases, with 12 bases between. The CDR3 runs to 12 residues. Here the CDR3 reads CASSSPPGPQYF. Here the CDR3 DNA reads TGTGCCAGCAGTTCCCCCCCAGGACCCCAGTACTTC.

This clonotype occurred many times. V and J are TRBV10-3 and TRBJ2-7; D not certain. The CDR3 sequence is 12 residues long. The V gene's germline CDR1 is ENHRY and CDR2 SYGVKD. V gave up 6 bases and J gave up 2 bases, with 8 bases separating them. The CDR3 sequence: CAIRDQPYEQYF. CDR3 nucleotides: TGTGCCATCAGGGACCAACCCTACGAGCAGTACTTC.

This clonotype was detected only a few times. The V call is TRBV10-3, the J call TRBJ2-1; 14 bases fit TRBD2. V lost 4 bases, J lost 8 bases, and 10 bases stayed unmatched. Germline values: CDR1 ENHRY, CDR2 SYGVKD. CDR3 length: 17 residues. Written as DNA, the CDR3 is TGTGCCATCAGTGCGAGACTAGCGGGGGGGCCGGGCGATGAGCAGTTCTTC. Protein sequence: CAISARLAGGPGDEQFF.

The J gene is TRBJ1-2, the V gene TRBV20-1; perhaps TRBD1 as D (6 bases). Deletions cut 0 bases from V and 8 bases from J, with 16 bases between. The CDR3 loop spans 14 amino acids. The germline CDR1 and CDR2 sequences are DFQATT and SNEGSKA (reference sequence). In DNA, the CDR3 is TGCAGTGCTAGAGATCAAAGTACAGGGCGAGGCTACACCTTC. Residues: CSARDQSTGRGYTF.

This clonotype was found many times. The chain carries TRBV27 and TRBJ2-5; possibly TRBD1 or TRBD2 for D (5 bases each). The length of the CDR3 is 14 residues. V was clipped by 6 bases and J by 5 bases, with 16 bases between them. Germline V gives CDR1 MNHEY, CDR2 SMNVEV (reference sequence). This CDR3 is CASSPEGRRETQYF. In DNA form, the CDR3 reads TGTGCCAGCAGCCCAGAGGGGCGAAGGGAGACCCAGTACTTC.

The V and J genes are TRBV7-2 and TRBJ1-2; D ambiguous. This CDR3 has 16 amino acids. The germline V and J ends were trimmed by 2 bases and 6 bases, with 19 bases remaining between them. Germline V lookup: CDR1 SGHTA, CDR2 FQGNSA. CDR3 sequence (DNA): TGTGCCAGCAGCTTACAATGGCAGGCTGCCAACCATGGCTACACCTTC. Its protein product is CASSLQWQAANHGYTF.

Concerning this clonotype itself: Germline is not matched at one junction end, which may reflect a read error. V gene TRBV6-5 combines with J gene TRBJ1-6; D unclear. This CDR3 contains 13 residues. Germline V CDR1 and CDR2: MNHEY, SVGAGI. CDR3 in DNA: TGTGCCAGCAGCCCTGGGCCGTATTCACCCCCCCACTTT. This codes for CASSPGPYSPPHF.

At least ten counts were recorded for this clonotype. The chain uses TRBV6-5 and TRBJ2-7; perhaps TRBD2 as D (5 bases). The germline V gene encodes CDR1 MNHEY and CDR2 SVGAGI. The CDR3 length is 11 residues. V lost 6 bases and J 5 bases, leaving 8 bases between the germline ends. DNA of the CDR3: TGTGCCAGCAGGAGGGCCAACGAGCAGTACTTC. This codes for CASRRANEQYF.